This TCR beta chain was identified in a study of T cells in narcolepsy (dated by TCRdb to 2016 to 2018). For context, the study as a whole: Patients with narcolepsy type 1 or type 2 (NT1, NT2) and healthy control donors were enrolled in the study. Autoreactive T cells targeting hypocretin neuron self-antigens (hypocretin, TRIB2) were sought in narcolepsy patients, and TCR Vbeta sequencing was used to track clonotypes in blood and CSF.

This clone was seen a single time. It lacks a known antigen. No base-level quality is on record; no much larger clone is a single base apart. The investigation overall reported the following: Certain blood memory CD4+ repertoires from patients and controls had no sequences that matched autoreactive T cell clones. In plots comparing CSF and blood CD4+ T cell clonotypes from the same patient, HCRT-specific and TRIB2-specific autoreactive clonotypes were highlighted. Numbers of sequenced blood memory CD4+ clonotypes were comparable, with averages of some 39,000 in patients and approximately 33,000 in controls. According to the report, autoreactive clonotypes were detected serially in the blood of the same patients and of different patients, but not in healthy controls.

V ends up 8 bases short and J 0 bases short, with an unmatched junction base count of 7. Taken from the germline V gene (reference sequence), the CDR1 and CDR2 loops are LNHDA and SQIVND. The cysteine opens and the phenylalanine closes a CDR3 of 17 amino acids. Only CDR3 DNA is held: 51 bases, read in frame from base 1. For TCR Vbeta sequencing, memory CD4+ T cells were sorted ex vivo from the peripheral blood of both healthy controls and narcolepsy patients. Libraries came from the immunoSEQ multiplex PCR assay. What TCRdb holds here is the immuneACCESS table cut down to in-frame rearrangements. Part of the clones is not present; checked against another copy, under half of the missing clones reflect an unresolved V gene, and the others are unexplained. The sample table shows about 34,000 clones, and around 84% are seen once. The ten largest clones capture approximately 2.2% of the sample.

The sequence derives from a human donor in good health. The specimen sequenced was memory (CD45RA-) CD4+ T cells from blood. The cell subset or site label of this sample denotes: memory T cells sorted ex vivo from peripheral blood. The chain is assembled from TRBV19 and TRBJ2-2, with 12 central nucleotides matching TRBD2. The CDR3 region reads CASLLAGGLPNTGELFF. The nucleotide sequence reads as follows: TGTGCCAGTTTACTAGCGGGAGGCCTTCCGAACACCGGGGAGCTGTTTTTT.